This is a list of T cell receptor beta chains from one sample in a study of T cell responses to AZD1222 COVID-19 vaccine. TCRdb keeps only in-frame clones here, not all; method: immunoSEQ multiplex PCR. The data hold 100,000 to 150,000 clones, with roughly nine tenths observed a single time. The source material was peripheral blood, sampled on day 0 of AZD1222 vaccination. Every receptor here comes from an adult in good health. CDR3s include the opening cysteine and the closing phenylalanine or tryptophan. Fields, in order: clone size, V gene, J gene, D gene, CDR3 protein, CDR3 DNA. D genes are given only for firm matches. Expanded clones are given a class, and other clones once, few, many or no size at all.

>.|TRBV5-1|TRBJ1-1|.
CASSGMTENTEAFF
TGCGCCAGCAGCGGCATGACAGAGAACACTGAAGCTTTCTTT
>.|TRBV7-9|TRBJ2-3|TRBD2
CASSSSLAGVSTDTQYF
TGTGCCAGCAGCTCATCGCTAGCGGGGGTTAGCACAGATACGCAGTATTTT
>few|TRBV25-1|TRBJ1-6|.
CASSESERGSPLHF
TGTGCCAGCAGTGAATCCGAGAGGGGTTCACCCCTCCACTTT
>.|TRBV7-9|TRBJ2-3|.
CASSMDHGADTQYF
TGTGCCAGCAGCATGGACCACGGGGCAGATACGCAGTATTTT
>.|TRBV7-9|TRBJ1-1|.
CASSSTENTEAFF
TGTGCCAGCAGCTCGACAGAGAACACTGAAGCTTTCTTT
>.|TRBV6-6|TRBJ2-1|TRBD1
CASSPPRTGSGNEQFF
TGTGCCAGCAGTCCCCCGAGGACAGGGTCGGGCAATGAGCAGTTCTTC
>.|TRBV6-4|TRBJ2-3|.
CASSETGGGDTQYF
TGTGCCAGCAGTGAGACCGGGGGTGGGGATACGCAGTATTTT
>.|TRBV5-1|TRBJ2-5|TRBD1
CASSLEGADQETQYF
TGCGCCAGCAGCTTGGAGGGGGCCGATCAAGAGACCCAGTACTTC
>.|TRBV15|TRBJ1-3|.
CATSRVGGNTIYF
TGTGCCACCAGCAGAGTGGGAGGAAACACCATATATTTT
>.|TRBV7-9|TRBJ1-3|.
CASSQVGDGNTIYF
TGTGCCAGCAGCCAGGTGGGGGATGGAAACACCATATATTTT
>.|TRBV7-9|TRBJ1-3|.
CASSLNRNSGNTIYF
TGTGCCAGCAGCTTAAACCGAAACTCTGGAAACACCATATATTTT
>.|TRBV9|TRBJ2-3|.
CASSVRVGGADTQYF
TGTGCCAGCAGCGTAAGAGTTGGCGGAGCAGATACGCAGTATTTT
>.|TRBV12-5|TRBJ2-1|.
CASGLSGFNEQFF
TGTGCTAGTGGTTTGTCGGGGTTCAATGAGCAGTTCTTC
>.|TRBV2|TRBJ2-2|TRBD2
CASSEEGGRQAGELFF
TGTGCCAGCAGTGAAGAGGGCGGGAGGCAGGCCGGGGAGCTGTTTTTT
>.|TRBV19|TRBJ1-2|.
CASTEGPARGGYTF
TGTGCCAGTACGGAGGGGCCCGCAAGGGGTGGCTACACCTTC
>once|TRBV14|TRBJ1-2|.
CASSQGQTGRYTF
TGTGCCAGCAGCCAAGGGCAGACGGGGCGCTACACCTTC
>.|TRBV7-2|TRBJ2-7|TRBD2
CASSPGLAGGLVQYF
TGTGCCAGCAGCCCCGGACTAGCGGGAGGTTTGGTGCAGTACTTC
>.|TRBV3-1/TRBV3-2|TRBJ2-5|.
CASSQDRSGFQETQYF
TGTGCCAGCAGCCAAGATCGGTCCGGTTTCCAAGAGACCCAGTACTTC
>.|TRBV3-1/TRBV3-2|TRBJ1-6|.
CASSQDRPQNNSPLHF
TGTGCCAGCAGCCAAGATAGGCCACAAAATAATTCACCCCTCCACTTT
>.|TRBV27|TRBJ1-6|.
CATSWQGGSPLHF
TGTGCCACCTCCTGGCAGGGCGGTTCACCCCTCCACTTT
>.|TRBV6-5|TRBJ1-2|.
CASSYGGGRGNYGYTF
TGTGCCAGCAGTTACGGGGGGGGCAGGGGTAACTATGGCTACACCTTC
>.|TRBV28|TRBJ1-2|.
CASRLRESYGYTF
TGTGCCAGCAGACTCCGGGAGAGCTATGGCTACACCTTC
>.|TRBV7-2|TRBJ2-1|TRBD2
CASSLQVTSGNEQFF
TGTGCCAGCAGCTTACAGGTCACTAGCGGGAATGAGCAGTTCTTC
>.|TRBV7-3|TRBJ2-7|TRBD2
CASSLSRTGLAGDSYEQYF
TGTGCCAGCAGCTTATCTCGAACGGGACTAGCGGGAGATTCCTACGAGCAGTACTTC
>.|TRBV6-5|TRBJ1-4|.
CASSRLNEKLFF
TGTGCCAGCAGTCGTTTGAATGAAAAACTGTTTTTT
>.|TRBV19|TRBJ2-2|TRBD2
CASIGVGARLAGLTGELFF
TGTGCCAGTATCGGAGTAGGGGCCCGACTAGCGGGCCTCACCGGGGAGCTGTTTTTT
>.|TRBV5-1|TRBJ2-3|.
CASSFSNRATDTQYF
TGCGCCAGCAGCTTTAGCAACCGTGCGACAGATACGCAGTATTTT
>.|TRBV2|TRBJ2-7|TRBD1
CASSSDRVYEQYF
TGTGCCAGCAGTAGCGACAGGGTCTACGAGCAGTACTTC
>.|TRBV9|TRBJ2-3|.
CASSVGATAVDTQYF
TGTGCCAGCAGCGTAGGTGCTACAGCAGTAGATACGCAGTATTTT
>once|TRBV2|TRBJ1-4|.
CASSRDGRNEKLFF
TGTGCCAGCAGTCGGGACGGGAGGAATGAAAAACTGTTTTTT
>.|TRBV6-6|TRBJ2-7|.
CASKPPSGHEQYF
TGTGCCAGCAAACCTCCCTCCGGCCACGAGCAGTACTTC
>.|TRBV4-1|TRBJ2-7|.
CASSQDLGLAHGEQYF
TGCGCCAGCAGCCAAGATTTAGGGCTGGCCCATGGCGAGCAGTACTTC
>.|TRBV30|TRBJ2-3|TRBD2
CAWSLAAPGDTQYF
TGTGCCTGGAGTCTAGCGGCCCCGGGAGATACGCAGTATTTT
>once|TRBV19|TRBJ1-5|.
CASSPRGGLGNQPQHF
TGTGCCAGTAGTCCTAGGGGGGGTTTAGGCAATCAGCCCCAGCATTTT
>.|TRBV11-3|TRBJ2-1|TRBD2
CASSPSGGGNEQFF
TGTGCCAGCAGCCCAAGCGGGGGAGGGAATGAGCAGTTCTTC
>.|TRBV19|TRBJ2-4|.
CASSTVAKNIQYF
TGTGCCAGTAGTACCGTAGCCAAAAACATTCAGTACTTC
>.|TRBV10-1|TRBJ2-7|.
CASSGGWTENSYEQYF
TGCGCCAGCAGCGGAGGTTGGACAGAAAACTCCTACGAGCAGTACTTC
>.|TRBV7-9|TRBJ1-2|TRBD1
CASRSSGGPNYGYTF
TGTGCCAGCAGGTCCTCAGGGGGCCCTAACTATGGCTACACCTTC
>.|TRBV11-2|TRBJ2-3|TRBD2
CASSLEAGADTQYF
TGTGCCAGCAGCTTAGAGGCGGGGGCAGATACGCAGTATTTT
>.|TRBV29-1|TRBJ1-2|TRBD1
CSVEDRAYGYTF
TGCAGCGTGGAAGACAGGGCCTATGGCTACACCTTC
>.|TRBV24-1|TRBJ2-1|TRBD2
CATSDSLAGAYNEQFF
TGTGCCACCAGTGATTCACTAGCGGGAGCTTACAATGAGCAGTTCTTC
>.|TRBV5-8|TRBJ1-3|.
CASSLGSGNTIYF
TGTGCCAGCAGCTTGGGATCTGGAAACACCATATATTTT
>.|TRBV2|TRBJ1-1|.
CASRVNTEAFF
TGTGCCAGCAGGGTGAACACTGAAGCTTTCTTT
>.|TRBV30|TRBJ1-5|.
CAWSAYSGGFQPQHF
TGTGCCTGGAGTGCTTACTCCGGAGGCTTCCAGCCCCAGCATTTT
>.|TRBV5-5|TRBJ1-2|.
CASSMSEGGYGYTF
TGTGCCAGCAGCATGTCAGAGGGGGGCTATGGCTACACCTTC
>once|TRBV4-3|TRBJ1-2|.
CASSPWDSGYGYTF
TGCGCCAGCAGCCCTTGGGACTCCGGCTATGGCTACACCTTC
>.|TRBV7-2|TRBJ1-4|.
CASSRSRTEKLFF
TGTGCCAGCAGCCGGTCCCGGACGGAAAAACTGTTTTTT
>.|TRBV12-5|TRBJ2-4|TRBD2
CARGWGGTKNIQYF
TGTGCTAGAGGATGGGGGGGGACCAAAAACATTCAGTACTTC
>.|TRBV6-5|TRBJ1-1|.
CASTTRVDIEAFF
TGTGCCAGCACCACCCGGGTGGACATTGAAGCTTTCTTT
>once|TRBV5-6|TRBJ1-1|TRBD1
CASSQSGGLMNTEAFF
TGTGCCAGCAGCCAATCAGGGGGGCTCATGAACACTGAAGCTTTCTTT
>.|TRBV29-1|TRBJ2-7|.
CSVLLYRDTPSYEQYF
TGCAGCGTTCTCCTTTACCGGGACACCCCCTCCTACGAGCAGTACTTC
>once|TRBV10-3|TRBJ1-5|.
CAISESTAPNGNQPQHF
TGTGCCATCAGTGAGTCGACCGCACCCAATGGCAATCAGCCCCAGCATTTT
>.|TRBV5-1|TRBJ2-1|TRBD2
CASSSSLAGAHNEQFF
TGCGCCAGCAGCTCCTCACTAGCGGGGGCCCACAATGAGCAGTTCTTC
>once|TRBV27|TRBJ2-3|.
CASSYRGPVNTQYF
TGTGCCAGCAGTTACCGGGGCCCGGTGAATACGCAGTATTTT
>.|TRBV6-5|TRBJ2-7|TRBD1
CASTSGTGNYEQYF
TGTGCCAGCACCTCTGGGACAGGGAATTACGAGCAGTACTTC